One sample yielded the 20 T cell receptor beta chains listed below, sequenced in a study of cytomegalovirus exposure and HLA in healthy donors. In the PCR, 60 Vbeta and 13 Jbeta primers were used. Only in-frame clones appear in the TCRdb table, and some are missing; sequencing was by immunoSEQ multiplex PCR. The repertoire holds 90,000 to 100,000 clones, with 60% to 80% as singletons. Material for sequencing was PBMCs. These receptors were taken from a female donor in good health and CMV-seronegative.

This chain links TRBV5-4 with TRBJ2-2, with D perhaps matching TRBD1 (5 bases). From germline, CDR1 is SGHNT and CDR2 YYREEE (reference sequence). The length of the CDR3 is 16 residues. Trimming shortened V by 0 bases and J by 5 bases, and 14 bases separated the two germline ends. The CDR3 spells CASSLATDLRTGELFF. CDR3 coding DNA: TGTGCCAGCAGCTTGGCGACAGATTTACGGACCGGGGAGCTGTTTTTT.

This clone was seen only a few times. The chain couples TRBV4-1 to TRBJ1-5, with a weak D call TRBD1 (5 bases). Looked up from germline, CDR1 is MGHRA and CDR2 is YSYEKL. The CDR3 is 17 residues long. With 0 bases removed from V and 2 bases from J, the gap between germline ends came to 14 bases. CDR3 residues: CASSQEPRAWGNQPQHF. CDR3 DNA sequence: TGCGCCAGCAGCCAAGAGCCCAGGGCCTGGGGCAATCAGCCCCAGCATTTT.

The chain is built from TRBV15 and TRBJ2-5, with TRBD2 matching over 10 bases. The tail of the sequence fits TRBJ2-7 better, so the J call may be wrong. The CDR3 covers 15 residues. The germline gives CDR1 LNHNV, CDR2 YYDKDF (reference sequence). CDR3 DNA sequence: TGTGCCACCAGCAATCGACTAGCGGGCGCCTACGAGCAGTACTTC. It yields the protein CATSNRLAGAYEQYF.

The V and J genes are TRBV5-1 and TRBJ1-3; no clear D gene. From germline, CDR1 is SGHRS and CDR2 YFSETQ. CDR3 length equals 14 residues. The V end was cut by 1 base, the J end by 4 bases, with 9 bases between. The chain's CDR3 is CASSLTGPGNTIYF. The CDR3 DNA sequence: TGCGCCAGCAGCTTGACGGGTCCCGGAAACACCATATATTTT. The variable domain in full, completed from reference TRBV5-1 and TRBJ1-3, reads KAGVTQTPRYLIKTRGQQVTLSCSPISGHRSVSWYQQTPGQGLQFLFEYFSETQRNKGNFPGRFSGRQFSNSRSEMNVSTLELGDSALYLCASSLTGPGNTIYFGEGSWLTVV.

This rearrangement joins TRBV6-1 to TRBJ1-2; TRBD1 matches 7 bases. J gave up 3 bases and V 3 bases, and 4 bases lay outside the gene matches. This CDR3 is built from 14 residues. Germline V gene lookup returns CDR1 MNHNS and CDR2 SASEGT. CDR3 nucleotides: TGTGCCAGCAGTGACTCCGGGACAGACTATGGCTACACCTTC. This codes for CASSDSGTDYGYTF.

The genes are TRBV28 and TRBJ2-3, with a tentative D call TRBD1 (5 bases). Trimming removed 5 bases at V and 1 base at J, with 13 bases between. Germline CDR1 reads MDHEN; CDR2 reads SYDVKM. The CDR3 spans 15 residues. This CDR3 is CASSEPQQGTDTQYF. CDR3 bases: TGTGCCAGCAGTGAACCCCAACAGGGCACAGATACGCAGTATTTT.

The rearrangement uses TRBV10-3 and TRBJ1-4, with D uncertain. V lost 4 bases, J lost 4 bases, and 10 bases lay in between. The germline gives CDR1 ENHRY, CDR2 SYGVKD. This CDR3 is built from 14 residues. The CDR3 bases are TGTGCCATCAGTGGCGGTGGAGGTAATGAAAAACTGTTTTTT. Its protein product is CAISGGGGNEKLFF.

V and J are TRBV5-4 and TRBJ2-1, with 8 bases fitting TRBD2. This CDR3 has 17 residues. Per germline, CDR1 SGHNT and CDR2 YYREEE (reference sequence). V dropped 4 bases and J dropped 0; count of bases not matched to a gene: 9. For the CDR3, the DNA is TGTGCCAGCAGCCTGAAATACAGCGGGAGCTCCTACAATGAGCAGTTCTTC. Amino acid sequence: CASSLKYSGSSYNEQFF.

The chain is built from TRBV7-9 and TRBJ1-1, with a weak D call TRBD1 (5 bases). This CDR3 contains 14 residues. The germline V gene encodes CDR1 SEHNR and CDR2 FQNEAQ (reference sequence). V was cut by 5 bases and J by 3 bases, with 13 bases left in between. DNA of the CDR3: TGTGCCAGCAGCCCCAGACAGCCGCACACTGAAGCTTTCTTT. Translating it yields CASSPRQPHTEAFF. The full variable domain, with the rest looked up from reference TRBV7-9 and TRBJ1-1, is DTGVSQNPRHKITKRGQNVTFRCDPISEHNRLYWYRQTLGQGPEFLTYFQNEAQLEKSRLLSDRFSAERPKGSFSTLEIQRTEQGDSAMYLCASSPRQPHTEAFFGQGTRLTVV.

The chain is built from TRBV25-1 and TRBJ2-7; 10 nucleotides agree with TRBD1. CDR1 and CDR2 (germline): MGHDK, SYGVNS. V was pared by 2 bases and J by 3 bases, with 7 bases of the junction left unmatched. This CDR3 contains 16 residues. For the CDR3, the DNA is TGTGCCAGCAGTGAACACTCCGGGACAGGGGTCTACGAGCAGTACTTC. It yields the protein CASSEHSGTGVYEQYF.

The chain employs TRBV2 and TRBJ1-6, with 7 bases that match TRBD1. The CDR3 runs 14 residues. CDR1 SNHLY and CDR2 FYNNEI come from the germline V gene. The trim removed 6 bases at V and 6 bases at J, leaving 5 bases unmatched. In nucleotides, the CDR3 is TGTGCCAGCAGAGACAGGGTTGGTAATTCACCCCTCCACTTT. This gives the protein CASRDRVGNSPLHF.

V is TRBV11-3 and J is TRBJ1-1, with 8 bases matching TRBD1. Germline V CDR1 and CDR2: SGHNT, YENEEA. Losses at the gene ends were 5 bases for V and 7 bases for J; bases not matched to a gene: 3. This CDR3 has 12 residues. CDR3 amino acids: CASSPGTGEAFF. Here the CDR3 DNA reads TGTGCCAGCAGCCCCGGGACAGGTGAAGCTTTCTTT.

The chain recombines TRBV6-5 with TRBJ1-4; 8 bases line up with TRBD1. This CDR3 spans 15 amino acids. Germline V lookup: CDR1 MNHEY, CDR2 SVGAGI. After removal of 6 bases from V and 8 bases from J, the junction contained 11 bases not matched to a gene. The CDR3 DNA sequence: TGTGCCAGCAGCCTTGGACAGGGCTCCCCGGAAAAACTGTTTTTT. Encoded protein: CASSLGQGSPEKLFF.

This sequence joins TRBV19 and TRBJ2-1; 8 bases fit TRBD2. The CDR3 has 15 residues. The germline V gene has CDR1 LNHDA and CDR2 SQIVND (reference sequence). The ends lost 3 bases at V and 5 bases at J; junction bases unmatched: 6. Written as DNA, the CDR3 is TGTGCCAGTAGTATTTGGGCTAGCGGGCACAATGAGCAGTTCTTC. Its translation is CASSIWASGHNEQFF.

This clone was seen only a few times. The chain carries TRBV4-2 and TRBJ2-7; TRBD1 matches 9 bases. Trimming at V came to 5 bases and at J to 2 bases, leaving 10 bases not matched to a gene. The CDR3 loop spans 16 amino acids. Looked up from germline, CDR1 is LGHNA and CDR2 is YNFKEQ. CDR3 DNA sequence: TGTGCCAGCAGCGAGTCCCCCGGGACAGGGACCTACGAGCAGTACTTC. It is translated as CASSESPGTGTYEQYF.

The J gene is TRBJ1-2, the V gene TRBV19, with D maybe TRBD1 (5 bases). This CDR3 spans 18 amino acids. The germline CDR1 and CDR2 sequences are LNHDA and SQIVND (reference sequence). V was shortened by 1 base and J by 1 base, with 19 bases between the two germline ends. DNA of the CDR3: TGTGCCAGTAGTATAGGGCCTCTGACAGAGTTTGTTAACTATGGCTACACCTTC. This gives the protein CASSIGPLTEFVNYGYTF.

The V gene is TRBV2, the J gene TRBJ1-2; the match to TRBD1 covers 9 bases. The V gene end was trimmed by 6 bases and the J gene end by 2 bases; junction bases not matched to a gene: 4. The CDR3 spans 14 residues. Per the germline V gene, CDR1 is SNHLY and CDR2 is FYNNEI. The CDR3 loop reads CASSLQGANYGYTF. CDR3 in DNA: TGTGCCAGCAGCCTACAGGGGGCAAACTATGGCTACACCTTC.

The chain couples TRBV19 to TRBJ2-7, with a weak D call TRBD2 (5 bases). The CDR3 loop spans 14 amino acids. CDR1 and CDR2 from the germline V gene are LNHDA and SQIVND (reference sequence). Trimming stripped 7 bases from V and 2 bases from J, with 15 bases between. The CDR3 nucleotides read TGTGCCAGTACCTTGGGAGCTCCTCCCTACGAGCAGTACTTC. Residues: CASTLGAPPYEQYF.

The chain couples TRBV7-9 to TRBJ1-4, with 8 bases lining up with TRBD1. The CDR3 length is 15 residues. With 1 base clipped from V and 7 bases from J, the junction kept 5 bases outside the gene matches. CDR1 and CDR2 (germline): SEHNR, FQNEAQ (reference sequence). Here the CDR3 DNA reads TGTGCCAGCAGCTTAGTGTCAGGGGGCCGTGAAAAACTGTTTTTT. Translating it yields CASSLVSGGREKLFF.

The chain is built from TRBV6-8 and TRBJ2-3; TRBD2 matches at 10 bases. J was trimmed by 2 bases and V by 0 bases; bases with no gene match: 8. This CDR3 comprises 18 residues. The germline CDR1 and CDR2 sequences are MNHGY and SAAAGT. The CDR3 DNA reads as TGTGCCAGCAGTTACTCGCCCCTGCTAGCGGGGGACACAGATACGCAGTATTTT. Protein sequence: CASSYSPLLAGDTDTQYF.